Below, 28 T cell receptor beta chains from the same sample are listed, as sequenced in a study of T-cell reconstitution after alpha-beta-depleted transplantation in children (dated by TCRdb to the mid-2010s). Library preparation used PCR. For sequencing, an Illumina HiSeq 2500 was employed. Molecular barcoding was employed in the preparation of TCR libraries, with unique molecular identifiers being used to normalize TCRbeta repertoire quantification. Using fastp at Q25 and MiXCR, TCRdb reprocessed the public reads and kept productive beta chains. Duplicate CDR3 protein sequences are folded into a single record with the most common DNA and genes. The sample data list about 420,000 distinct CDR3 sequences, and about a tenth of these were observed just once. The top ten hold roughly 6% of the sample. The source material was PBMCs from the stem cell graft donor, sampled from the stem cell graft. The receptors come from a human donor who donated a stem cell graft to a child with acute myeloid leukemia.

This clonotype was counted between two and nine times. The CDR3 protein is CASSRLPGKNEQFF. CDR3 bases: TGTGCCAGCAGCCGCCTGCCGGGGAAAAATGAGCAGTTCTTC. The chain has TRBV5-5 and TRBJ2-1, with a possible D match to TRBD2 (5 bases). Trimming took 4 bases from V and 7 from J, leaving 15 bases between them. The CDR3 consists of 14 residues. Germline CDR1 is SGHKS and CDR2 is YYEKEE (reference sequence).

In this sample, this clonotype turned up many times. The chain links TRBV7-2 to TRBJ1-6; D is unclear. The germline V gene has CDR1 SGHTA and CDR2 FQGNSA. Between the trimmed V and J ends, which lost 0 bases and 7 bases, there was a span of 4 bases. The CDR3 sequence is 13 residues long. The CDR3 DNA reads TGTGCCAGCAGCTTAGCTGTCAATTCACCCCTCCACTTT. Translated: CASSLAVNSPLHF.

This sequence joins TRBV7-9 and TRBJ2-2; D gene ambiguous. V lost 2 bases, J lost 6 bases, and 4 bases lay in between. The CDR3 has 12 residues. Germline CDR1 and CDR2: SEHNR and FQNEAQ (reference sequence). The CDR3 DNA reads as TGTGCCAGCAGCTTACCTCCCGGGGAGCTGTTTTTT. The encoded protein is CASSLPPGELFF.

The chain joins TRBV4-1 to TRBJ2-2, with 7 bases identical to TRBD2. V shed 0 bases and J 3 bases; nucleotides not matched to a gene: 1. The CDR3 extends over 15 amino acids. Per the germline V gene, CDR1 is MGHRA and CDR2 is YSYEKL. The DNA of the CDR3 is TGCGCCAGCAGCCAAGATGCGGGAGACACCGGGGAGCTGTTTTTT. Its translation is CASSQDAGDTGELFF.

In this sample, this clonotype turned up many times. The rearrangement links TRBV10-3 to TRBJ2-2; D not resolved. The CDR3 consists of 13 residues. V was shortened by 4 bases and J by 4 bases, with 7 bases between the two germline ends. CDR1 is ENHRY and CDR2 is SYGVKD in the germline V gene. CDR3 in amino acids: CAISGVSTGELFF. Here the CDR3 DNA reads TGTGCCATCAGTGGGGTGTCCACCGGGGAGCTGTTTTTT.

In this sample, this clonotype turned up a few times. V is TRBV24-1 and J is TRBJ2-1, with 7 bases lining up with TRBD1. This CDR3 region has 14 residues. J was trimmed by 5 bases and V by 4 bases; bases with no gene match: 4. CDR1 is KGHDR and CDR2 is SFDVKD in the germline V gene. In nucleotides, the CDR3 is TGTGCCACCAGTGAAACCGGGACAGACAATGAGCAGTTCTTC. This codes for CATSETGTDNEQFF.

This clonotype turned up a few times. The chain joins TRBV7-6 to TRBJ2-5; D may be TRBD2 (5 bases). CDR3 length: 13 amino acids. V dropped 8 bases and J dropped 5 bases, with 15 bases sitting between them. Germline CDR1 is SGHVS and CDR2 is FNYEAQ. The CDR3 loop is CASQRVLGETQYF. The CDR3 DNA sequence: TGTGCCAGCCAGAGGGTGCTTGGGGAGACCCAGTACTTC.

Worth noting for this clonotype: Mismatch with germline at one junction end may stem from a read error. This chain joins TRBV6-2 or TRBV6-3 and TRBJ1-1, with 9 bases that match TRBD1. Germline V lookup: CDR1 MNHEY, CDR2 SVGEGT. The CDR3 is 15 residues long. The CDR3 loop reads CASSTGGAGNTDAFF. The CDR3 coding sequence is TGTGCCAGCAGCACAGGGGGCGCGGGGAACACTGACGCTTTCTTT.

This clonotype was observed a handful of times. The chain is built from TRBV7-6 and TRBJ2-1, with 7 bases identical to TRBD2. Trimming at V came to 1 base and at J to 0 bases, leaving 0 bases not matched to a gene. There are 15 residues in the CDR3. Germline V gives CDR1 SGHVS, CDR2 FNYEAQ. Here the CDR3 DNA reads TGTGCCAGCAGCTTAGGGGAGGGCTCCTACAATGAGCAGTTCTTC. The encoded protein is CASSLGEGSYNEQFF.

The chain employs TRBV4-1 and TRBJ2-3; TRBD1 matches at 8 bases. There are 17 residues in the CDR3. V lost 0 bases and J lost 7; bases outside the gene matches: 12. Germline CDR1 and CDR2: MGHRA and YSYEKL. CDR3 sequence (DNA): TGCGCCAGCAGCCAAGATCTTTACAGGGGGGAGAGGAATACGCAGTATTTT. Translated, it gives CASSQDLYRGERNTQYF.

Many counts were recorded for this clonotype. This chain joins TRBV27 and TRBJ2-1; D is possibly TRBD2 (5 bases). The CDR3 consists of 17 residues. Germline V gene sequence: CDR1 MNHEY, CDR2 SMNVEV (reference sequence). V was shortened by 3 bases and J by 0 bases, with 15 bases between the two germline ends. The CDR3 DNA reads as TGTGCCAGCAGTTTTGATAGCCGAGGGAGCTCCTACAATGAGCAGTTCTTC. It translates to CASSFDSRGSSYNEQFF.

This chain joins TRBV9 and TRBJ2-2; the D gene is possibly TRBD2 (6 bases). The CDR3 is 15 residues long. Germline V lookup: CDR1 SGDLS, CDR2 YYNGEE. Trimming took 4 bases from V and 1 from J, leaving 11 bases between them. For the CDR3, the DNA is TGTGCCAGCAGCACCGGGACTCTGAACACCGGGGAGCTGTTTTTT. Protein product: CASSTGTLNTGELFF.

The chain combines TRBV12-3 or TRBV12-4 with TRBJ1-1, with D maybe TRBD1 (5 bases). Trimming pared 5 bases from V and 5 bases from J, leaving 12 bases between. The CDR3 is 13 residues long. CDR3 region: CASSAGSRTEAFF. The CDR3 coding sequence is TGTGCCAGCAGTGCAGGGAGTCGGACTGAAGCTTTCTTT.

This clonotype was seen only a few times. The chain is built from TRBV20-1 and TRBJ1-5; perhaps TRBD1 as D (6 bases). V lost 5 bases to trimming and J lost 2 bases, with 16 bases between them. The germline CDR1 and CDR2 sequences are DFQATT and SNEGSKA (reference sequence). This CDR3 region has 15 residues. The CDR3 loop reads CSAYRDTERNQPQHF. CDR3 DNA sequence: TGCAGTGCTTACCGGGACACAGAACGCAATCAGCCCCAGCATTTT.

The rearrangement uses TRBV7-9 and TRBJ1-3; D is uncertain. Germline CDR1 and CDR2: SEHNR and FQNEAQ (reference sequence). The CDR3 is 16 residues long. The V end lost 5 bases, the J end lost 0 bases, and 14 bases lay between the germline ends. The CDR3 region is CASSPPGLDSGNTIYF. The CDR3 coding sequence is TGTGCCAGCAGCCCCCCGGGCCTCGACTCTGGAAACACCATATATTTT.

This chain connects TRBV5-1 to TRBJ2-6; possible D gene TRBD1, 6 bases. V was shortened by 2 bases and J by 2 bases, with 8 bases between the two germline ends. CDR1 and CDR2 (germline): SGHRS, YFSETQ. The CDR3 is made up of 15 amino acids. CDR3 in amino acids: CASSLQGTGANVLTF. For the CDR3, the DNA is TGCGCCAGCAGCTTACAGGGTACTGGGGCCAACGTCCTGACTTTC.

In its sample, this clonotype was seen a few times. V gene TRBV5-1 combines with J gene TRBJ1-1; unclear D gene. V was shortened by 4 bases and J by 7 bases, with 11 bases between the two germline ends. Germline V gene data show CDR1 as SGHRS and CDR2 as YFSETQ. The CDR3 runs 12 residues. CDR3 protein: CASSGASLEAFF. CDR3 sequence (DNA): TGCGCCAGCAGCGGAGCTTCCCTTGAAGCTTTCTTT.

This clonotype was counted at least ten times. The junction departs from the called germline gene at one end, perhaps through a read error. CDR3 bases: TGTGCCCCCAGCCCTACTAGCGGGGGTCCCCGGGATACGCAGTATTTT. Amino acids: CAPSPTSGGPRDTQYF. This chain connects TRBV24-1 to TRBJ2-3; 11 bases line up with TRBD2. The CDR3 is 16 amino acids. In germline, CDR1 is KGHDR, CDR2 SFDVKD.

Many counts were recorded for this clonotype. This chain joins TRBV6-1 and TRBJ2-7, with 11 bases aligning to TRBD2. The trim removed 6 bases at V and 3 bases at J, leaving 4 bases unmatched. In germline, CDR1 is MNHNS, CDR2 SASEGT. The CDR3 extends over 14 amino acids. The CDR3 here is CASSPTSGSYEQYF. Written as DNA, the CDR3 is TGTGCCAGCAGCCCCACTAGCGGGAGCTACGAGCAGTACTTC.

This clonotype was seen more than once but under ten times. The chain joins TRBV7-3 to TRBJ2-2, with 9 positions matching TRBD2. The germline gives CDR1 SGHTA, CDR2 FQGTGA. The CDR3 sequence is 16 residues long. J gave up 6 bases and V 1 base, and 6 bases lay outside the gene matches. DNA for the CDR3: TGTGCCAGCAGCTTAAATCCGGGACTAGCCTCCGGGGAGCTGTTTTTT. Its translation is CASSLNPGLASGELFF.

The chain links TRBV19 to TRBJ2-7, with 8 bases lining up with TRBD1. CDR1 and CDR2 from the germline V gene are LNHDA and SQIVND (reference sequence). J gave up 2 bases and V 5 bases, and 5 bases lay outside the gene matches. The CDR3 is 14 amino acids. Here the CDR3 reads CASSSDRAPYEQYF. The CDR3 DNA sequence: TGTGCCAGTAGTTCGGACAGGGCTCCCTACGAGCAGTACTTC.

In this sample, this clonotype turned up many times. This chain links TRBV5-5 with TRBJ2-7, with D unresolved. V lost 0 bases and J 3 bases, leaving 7 bases between the germline ends. Germline CDR1 SGHKS, CDR2 YYEKEE (reference sequence). The CDR3 consists of 13 residues. CDR3 nucleotides: TGTGCCAGCAGCTTGGTAGGGTACTACGAGCAGTACTTC. Translating it yields CASSLVGYYEQYF. The full variable domain, rest sourced from reference TRBV5-5 and TRBJ2-7, is DAGVTQSPTHLIKTRGQQVTLRCSPISGHKSVSWYQQVLGQGPQFIFQYYEKEERGRGNFPDRFSARQFPNYSSELNVNALLLGDSALYLCASSLVGYYEQYFGPGTRLTVT.

This clonotype was counted many times. V usage is TRBV27 and J usage is TRBJ2-7; tentatively, D is TRBD2 (5 bases). V was clipped by 3 bases and J by 0 bases, with 15 bases between them. There are 16 residues in the CDR3. Germline V gene sequence: CDR1 MNHEY, CDR2 SMNVEV (reference sequence). CDR3 residues: CASSFTADTSSYEQYF. In nucleotides, the CDR3 is TGTGCCAGCAGTTTCACCGCGGATACTAGCTCCTACGAGCAGTACTTC.

This clonotype came up a few times. This chain joins TRBV6-1 and TRBJ2-7, with a possible D match to TRBD1 (6 bases). Germline V gene data show CDR1 as MNHNS and CDR2 as SASEGT. The CDR3 spans 15 residues. Trimming removed 2 bases at V and 3 bases at J, with 14 bases between. CDR3 sequence reads: CASSEYRVYGYEQYV. The CDR3 DNA is TGTGCCAGCAGTGAATACAGGGTATACGGCTACGAGCAGTACGTC.

A few counts support this clonotype. The J gene is TRBJ2-1, the V gene TRBV29-1; 11 bases match TRBD2. This CDR3 region has 20 residues. The J segment lost 2 bases and the V segment lost 4 bases, leaving 19 bases of the junction unmatched. Germline V gives CDR1 SQVTM, CDR2 ANQGSEA. The CDR3 region is CSVAGQFFVTSGMPYNEQFF. In nucleotides, the CDR3 is TGCAGCGTTGCAGGTCAGTTCTTCGTGACTAGCGGGATGCCCTACAATGAGCAGTTCTTC.

Ten or more counts support this clonotype. This chain uses TRBV28 with TRBJ2-3, with D perhaps given as TRBD1 or TRBD2 (5 bases each). The CDR3 sequence is 16 residues long. CDR1 and CDR2 from the germline V gene are MDHEN and SYDVKM. Trimming removed 9 bases from V and 5 bases from J, with 24 bases in between. CDR3 protein: CASPPPGPKTGDTQYF. The CDR3 bases are TGTGCCAGTCCACCCCCGGGACCGAAGACGGGAGATACGCAGTATTTT.

V usage is TRBV29-1 and J usage is TRBJ2-3, with 9 bases fitting TRBD2. In germline, CDR1 is SQVTM, CDR2 ANQGSEA. After removal of 8 bases from V and 7 bases from J, the junction contained 13 bases not matched to a gene. The CDR3 totals 14 residues. The CDR3 nucleotides are TGCAGCACAAGCGGGGCGGGAGGGTCATATACGCAGTATTTT. Its protein product is CSTSGAGGSYTQYF.

The sample holds a few counts of this clonotype. The chain uses TRBV29-1 and TRBJ2-1; D is undetermined. CDR3 size: 13 residues. The germline gives CDR1 SQVTM, CDR2 ANQGSEA. V lost 4 bases and J 1 base, leaving 8 bases between the germline ends. CDR3 nucleotide sequence: TGCAGCGTTGTTTTCATGTCCTACAATGAGCAGTTCTTC. Encoded protein: CSVVFMSYNEQFF.